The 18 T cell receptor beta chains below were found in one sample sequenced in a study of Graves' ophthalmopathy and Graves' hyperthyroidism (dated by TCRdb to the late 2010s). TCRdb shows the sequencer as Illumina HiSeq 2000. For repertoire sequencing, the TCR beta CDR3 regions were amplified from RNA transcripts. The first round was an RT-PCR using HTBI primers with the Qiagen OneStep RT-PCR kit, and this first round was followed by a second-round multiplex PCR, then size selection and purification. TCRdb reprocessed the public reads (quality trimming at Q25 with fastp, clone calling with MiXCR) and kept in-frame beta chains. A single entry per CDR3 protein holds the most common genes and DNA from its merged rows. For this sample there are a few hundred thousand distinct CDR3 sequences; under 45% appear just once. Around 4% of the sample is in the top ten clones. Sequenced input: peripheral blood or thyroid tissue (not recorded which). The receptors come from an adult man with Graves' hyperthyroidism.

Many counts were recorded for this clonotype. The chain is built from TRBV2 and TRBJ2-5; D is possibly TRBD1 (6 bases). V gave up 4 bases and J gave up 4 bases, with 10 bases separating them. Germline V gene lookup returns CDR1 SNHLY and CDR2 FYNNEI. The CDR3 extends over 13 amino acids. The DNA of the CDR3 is TGTGCCAGCAGTGTGGACAGTCGAGAGACCCAGTACTTC. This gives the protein CASSVDSRETQYF.

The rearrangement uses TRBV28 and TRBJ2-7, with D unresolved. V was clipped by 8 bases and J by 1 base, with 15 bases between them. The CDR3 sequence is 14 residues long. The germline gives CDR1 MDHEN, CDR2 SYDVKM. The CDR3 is CASCGYSLSYEQYF. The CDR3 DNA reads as TGTGCCAGCTGTGGGTACTCCCTGTCCTACGAGCAGTACTTC.

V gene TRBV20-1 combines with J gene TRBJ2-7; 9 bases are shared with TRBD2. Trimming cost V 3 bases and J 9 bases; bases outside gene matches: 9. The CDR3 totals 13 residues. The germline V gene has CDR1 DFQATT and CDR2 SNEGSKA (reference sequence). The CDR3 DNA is TGCAGTGCTAGTCTCCTAGCGGGACGCGGGCAGTACTTC. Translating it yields CSASLLAGRGQYF.

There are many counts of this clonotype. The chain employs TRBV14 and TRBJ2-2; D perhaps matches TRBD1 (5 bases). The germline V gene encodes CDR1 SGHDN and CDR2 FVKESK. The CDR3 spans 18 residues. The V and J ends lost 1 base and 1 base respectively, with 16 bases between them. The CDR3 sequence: CASSQAEDSQVNTGELFF. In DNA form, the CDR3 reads TGTGCCAGCAGCCAAGCCGAAGACAGCCAAGTGAACACCGGGGAGCTGTTTTTT.

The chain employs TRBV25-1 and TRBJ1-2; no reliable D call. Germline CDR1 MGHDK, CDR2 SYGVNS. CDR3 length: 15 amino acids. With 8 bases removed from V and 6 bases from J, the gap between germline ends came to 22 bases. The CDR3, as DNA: TGTGCCAGCTCAAAAAGGGAGGGCGAGACCCATGGCTACACCTTC. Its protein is CASSKREGETHGYTF.

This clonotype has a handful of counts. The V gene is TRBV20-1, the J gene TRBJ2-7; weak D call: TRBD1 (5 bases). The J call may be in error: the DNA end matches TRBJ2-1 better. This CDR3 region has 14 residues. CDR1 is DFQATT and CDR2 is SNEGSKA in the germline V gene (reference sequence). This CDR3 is CSARVGGRVDEQFF. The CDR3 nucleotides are TGCAGTGCCAGGGTGGGTGGCAGGGTCGATGAGCAGTTCTTC.

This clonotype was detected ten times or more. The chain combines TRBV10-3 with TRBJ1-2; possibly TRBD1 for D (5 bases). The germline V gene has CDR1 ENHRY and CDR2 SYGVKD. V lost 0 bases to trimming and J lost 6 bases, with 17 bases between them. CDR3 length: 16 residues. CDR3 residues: CAISESRGVAVHGYTF. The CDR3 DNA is TGTGCCATCAGTGAGTCGCGGGGGGTGGCGGTTCATGGCTACACCTTC.

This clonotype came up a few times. The CDR3 nucleotides are TGTGCCACCAGCAGACGGGACAGGGGGCTAGCTAATGAAAAACTGTTTTTT. It is translated as CATSRRDRGLANEKLFF. J is TRBJ1-4 and V is TRBV15; 12 bases match TRBD1. After removal of 2 bases from V and 3 bases from J, the junction contained 4 bases not matched to a gene. Per the germline V gene, CDR1 is LNHNV and CDR2 is YYDKDF (reference sequence). CDR3 size: 17 residues. Supplemented by reference TRBV15 and TRBJ1-4, the full variable domain reads DAMVIQNPRYQVTQFGKPVTLSCSQTLNHNVMYWYQQKSSQAPKLLFHYYDKDFNNEADTPDNFQSRRPNTSFCFLDIRSPGLGDTAMYLCATSRRDRGLANEKLFFGSGTQLSVL.

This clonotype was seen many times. CDR3 DNA sequence: TGTGCCAGTAGCAAGCCGGGCAGGGACGAGCAGTACTTC. It is translated as CASSKPGRDEQYF. J is TRBJ2-7 and V is TRBV19; D might be TRBD1 (5 bases). The CDR3 runs to 13 residues. V lost 6 bases and J lost 5, with 14 bases in between. CDR1 is LNHDA and CDR2 is SQIVND in the germline V gene (reference sequence).

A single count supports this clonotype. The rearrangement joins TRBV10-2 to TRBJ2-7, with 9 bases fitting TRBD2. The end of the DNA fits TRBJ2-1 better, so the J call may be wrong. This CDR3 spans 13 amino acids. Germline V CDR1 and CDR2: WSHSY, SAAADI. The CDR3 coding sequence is TGCGCCAGCAGCTTAGCGGGAGCCAATGAGCAGTTCTTC. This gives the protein CASSLAGANEQFF.

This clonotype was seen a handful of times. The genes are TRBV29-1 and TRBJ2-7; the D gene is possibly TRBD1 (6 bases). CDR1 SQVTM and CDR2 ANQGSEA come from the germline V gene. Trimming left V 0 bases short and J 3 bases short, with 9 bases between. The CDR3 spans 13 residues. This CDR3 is CSVEDGQNYEQYF. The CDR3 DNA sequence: TGCAGCGTTGAAGATGGACAGAACTACGAGCAGTACTTC.

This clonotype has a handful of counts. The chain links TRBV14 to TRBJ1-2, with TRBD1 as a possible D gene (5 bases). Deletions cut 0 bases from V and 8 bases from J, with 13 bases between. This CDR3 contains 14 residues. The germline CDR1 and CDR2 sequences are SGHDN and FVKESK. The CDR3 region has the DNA TGTGCCAGCAGCCAAGAACTGCAGGGTTTGGGCTACACCTTC. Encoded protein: CASSQELQGLGYTF. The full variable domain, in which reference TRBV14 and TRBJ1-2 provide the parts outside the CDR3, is EAGVTQFPSHSVIEKGQTVTLRCDPISGHDNLYWYRRVMGKEIKFLLHFVKESKQDESGMPNNRFLAERTGGTYSTLKVQPAELEDSGVYFCASSQELQGLGYTFGSGTRLTVV.

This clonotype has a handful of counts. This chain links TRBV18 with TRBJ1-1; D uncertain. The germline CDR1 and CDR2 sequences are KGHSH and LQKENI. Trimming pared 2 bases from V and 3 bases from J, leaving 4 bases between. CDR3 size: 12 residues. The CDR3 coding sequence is TGTGCCAGCTCACCATGGGACACTGAAGCTTTCTTT. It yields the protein CASSPWDTEAFF. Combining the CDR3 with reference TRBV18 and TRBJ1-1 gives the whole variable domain NAGVMQNPRHLVRRRGQEARLRCSPMKGHSHVYWYRQLPEEGLKFMVYLQKENIIDESGMPKERFSAEFPKEGPSILRIQQVVRGDSAAYFCASSPWDTEAFFGQGTRLTVV.

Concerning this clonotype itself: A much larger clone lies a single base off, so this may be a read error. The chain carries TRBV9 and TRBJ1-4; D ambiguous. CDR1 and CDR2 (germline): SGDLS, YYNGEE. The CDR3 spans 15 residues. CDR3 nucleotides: TGTGCCTGCAGCGTAGCTGGCAGAGAGAATGAAAAACTGTTTTTT. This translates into CACSVAGRENEKLFF.

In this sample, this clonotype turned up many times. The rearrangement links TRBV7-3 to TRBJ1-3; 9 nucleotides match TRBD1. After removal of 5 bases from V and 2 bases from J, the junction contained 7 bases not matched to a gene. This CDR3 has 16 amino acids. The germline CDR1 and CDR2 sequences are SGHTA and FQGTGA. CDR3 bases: TGTGCCAGCAGCCTCTCCGGGACAGGGACTGGAAACACCATATATTTT. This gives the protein CASSLSGTGTGNTIYF.

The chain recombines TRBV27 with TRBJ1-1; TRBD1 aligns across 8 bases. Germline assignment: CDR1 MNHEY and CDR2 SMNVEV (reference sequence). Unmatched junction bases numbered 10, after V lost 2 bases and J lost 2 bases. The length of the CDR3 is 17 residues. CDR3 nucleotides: TGTGCCAGCAGTTTAACCAGGGGGCGCGTAGCCAACACTGAAGCTTTCTTT. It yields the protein CASSLTRGRVANTEAFF.

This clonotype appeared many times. CDR3 sequence (DNA): TGCGCCAGCAGCTCAGGGGTCTCCGAGCAGTACTTC. Protein product: CASSSGVSEQYF. The chain recombines TRBV5-1 with TRBJ2-7, with D maybe TRBD1 (6 bases). V was clipped by 3 bases and J by 6 bases, with 10 bases between them. Germline-derived CDR1 and CDR2 are SGHRS and YFSETQ. CDR3 length equals 12 residues. The full variable domain, completed using reference TRBV5-1 and TRBJ2-7, is KAGVTQTPRYLIKTRGQQVTLSCSPISGHRSVSWYQQTPGQGLQFLFEYFSETQRNKGNFPGRFSGRQFSNSRSEMNVSTLELGDSALYLCASSSGVSEQYFGPGTRLTVT.

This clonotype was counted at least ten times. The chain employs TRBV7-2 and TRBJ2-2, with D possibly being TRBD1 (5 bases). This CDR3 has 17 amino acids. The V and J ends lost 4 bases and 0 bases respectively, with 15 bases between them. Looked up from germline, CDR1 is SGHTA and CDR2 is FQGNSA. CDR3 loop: CASSSKGRATNTGELFF. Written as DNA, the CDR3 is TGTGCCAGCAGCTCGAAGGGCAGGGCTACGAACACCGGGGAGCTGTTTTTT.